The clone carrying this T cell receptor beta chain was counted once. PCR primers comprised 60 Vbeta and 13 Jbeta primers. Assay used: immunoSEQ multiplex PCR; TCRdb lists only in-frame clones, some missing. The sample includes 60,000 to 80,000 clones, approximately 79% seen only once; the top ten take nearly 3%. The data originate from a study of cytomegalovirus exposure and HLA in healthy donors. This CDR3 region has 17 residues. V was pared by 1 base and J by 1 base, with 6 bases of the junction left unmatched. Germline V lookup: CDR1 SEHNR, CDR2 FQNEAQ (reference sequence). Material: PBMCs. The TCR was taken from a woman aged 25 to 39 in good health and CMV-seronegative. The gene calls are TRBV7-9 and TRBJ2-3; 9 bases align to TRBD2. CDR3 protein: CASSLGGGRGGTDTQYF. CDR3 DNA: TGTGCCAGCAGCTTAGGAGGCGGGAGGGGAGGCACAGATACGCAGTATTTT.